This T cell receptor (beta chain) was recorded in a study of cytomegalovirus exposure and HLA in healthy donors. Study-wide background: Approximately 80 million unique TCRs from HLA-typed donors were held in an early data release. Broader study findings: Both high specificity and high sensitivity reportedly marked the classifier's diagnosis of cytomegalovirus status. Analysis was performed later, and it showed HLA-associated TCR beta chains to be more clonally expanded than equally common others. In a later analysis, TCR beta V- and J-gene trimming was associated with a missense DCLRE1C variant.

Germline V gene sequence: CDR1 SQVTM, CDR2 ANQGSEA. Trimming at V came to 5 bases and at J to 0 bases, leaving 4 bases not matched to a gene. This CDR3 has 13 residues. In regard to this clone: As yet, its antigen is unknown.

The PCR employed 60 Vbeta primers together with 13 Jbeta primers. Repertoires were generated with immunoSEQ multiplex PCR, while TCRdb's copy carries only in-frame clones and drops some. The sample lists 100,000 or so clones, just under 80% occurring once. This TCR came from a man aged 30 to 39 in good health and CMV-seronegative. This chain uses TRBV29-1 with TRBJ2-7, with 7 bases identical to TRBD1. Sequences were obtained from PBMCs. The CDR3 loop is CSVPGQSSYEQYF. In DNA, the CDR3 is TGCAGCGTTCCGGGACAGAGCTCCTACGAGCAGTACTTC.